The clone carrying this T cell receptor (beta chain) was found once. One junction end disagrees with the germline gene, perhaps due to a read error. Synthesis of TCR beta cDNA was carried out from approximately 470 ng total RNA with a constant-region primer. Libraries of TCR beta came from three nested multiplex PCR rounds with slightly modified ARM-PCR. The two initial PCR rounds, around 10 cycles each, used TRBV1-TRBV30 forward and C-beta reverse primers. A single record per CDR3 protein comes from TCRdb applying MiXCR to the multiplex PCR reads. Of fewer than 50,000 distinct CDR3 sequences listed, around 75% are singletons. Germline V gives CDR1 MNHEY, CDR2 SVGAGI. This CDR3 comprises 13 residues. Without any cell sorting, roughly 18-34 mg of bulk tissue yielded co-extracted RNA and DNA. This sample was taken from a study of tumor-infiltrating lymphocytes in primary liver carcinoma.

The sample comprised tumor-adjacent normal liver tissue. This receptor was obtained from a woman aged 25 to 39 with primary liver carcinoma and hepatitis B virus infection. The chain links TRBV6-5 to TRBJ1-1; D remains ambiguous. Here the CDR3 DNA reads TGTGCCAGCATCCTTACAAAGAACACCGAAGCTTTCTTT. Amino acid sequence: CASILTKNTEAFF.